The 27 T cell receptor beta chains reported below all come from one sample, sequenced in a study of blood T cell repertoires in COVID-19. Produced via immunoSEQ multiplex PCR; TCRdb's table is partial and in-frame only. The table includes 200,000 to 250,000 clones, 82% detected once. The sequenced material came from peripheral blood. These receptors all stem from a woman of 80 years or more with acute or convalescent COVID-19.

This clone showed up just a few times. Here the CDR3 reads CASRTGGDILTLHF. CDR3 DNA sequence: TGTGCCAGCAGAACAGGGGGCGACATCTTGACCCTCCACTTT. The gene calls are TRBV28 and TRBJ1-6, with 9 bases matching TRBD1. The CDR3 is 14 amino acids. Germline CDR1 reads MDHEN; CDR2 reads SYDVKM. With V trimmed by 6 bases and J by 14 bases, 11 bases remained unmatched.

The chain carries TRBV12-3 or TRBV12-4 and TRBJ2-7; the D gene is possibly TRBD1 (8 bases). This CDR3 contains 13 residues. V was shortened by 6 bases and J by 2 bases, with 11 bases between the two germline ends. In nucleotides, the CDR3 is TGTGCCAGCAGACAGGGGGGGCCCTACGAGCAGTACTTC. It translates to CASRQGGPYEQYF.

The chain recombines TRBV5-6 with TRBJ2-3; 13 bases fit TRBD2. The CDR3 runs to 16 residues. Germline CDR1 is SGHDT and CDR2 is YYEEEE. The junction had 3 bases not matched to a gene; V was cut back by 0 bases and J by 5 bases. The CDR3 DNA sequence: TGTGCCAGCAGCTTGGCGAGACTAGCGGGGGGAGATACGCAGTATTTT. This gives the protein CASSLARLAGGDTQYF.

The V call is TRBV7-9, the J call TRBJ1-4; 8 bases fit TRBD1. The V segment lost 2 bases and the J segment 7 bases; nucleotides outside the gene matches: 12. Germline lookup yields CDR1 SEHNR and CDR2 FQNEAQ (reference sequence). This CDR3 has 17 residues. The CDR3 DNA is TGTGCCAGCAGCTTATCAGACACAGGGGGTCTTAGTGAAAAACTGTTTTTT. Protein: CASSLSDTGGLSEKLFF.

The V call is TRBV5-1, the J call TRBJ2-1; 9 bases are shared with TRBD2. The germline gives CDR1 SGHRS, CDR2 YFSETQ. The V gene end was trimmed by 5 bases and the J gene end by 0 bases; junction bases not matched to a gene: 6. The CDR3 loop spans 16 amino acids. The CDR3 loop reads CASSPSGVSSYNEQFF. The CDR3 DNA follows: TGCGCCAGCAGTCCTAGCGGGGTGAGCTCCTACAATGAGCAGTTCTTC.

Only a few counts were recorded for this clone. CDR3 coding DNA: TGTGCCAGCAGCATGACACAGGGCGGCGAGCAGTACTTC. Its protein is CASSMTQGGEQYF. The genes are TRBV7-8 and TRBJ2-7; D may be TRBD1 (6 bases). Germline V lookup: CDR1 SGHVS, CDR2 FQNEAQ. This CDR3 is 13 amino acids long. The V end lost 5 bases, the J end lost 6 bases, and 14 bases lay between the germline ends.

This clone came up once. The V gene is TRBV19, the J gene TRBJ1-1, with 8 bases aligning to TRBD1. The V gene end was trimmed by 6 bases and the J gene end by 5 bases; junction bases not matched to a gene: 11. Germline V gives CDR1 LNHDA, CDR2 SQIVND (reference sequence). There are 15 residues in the CDR3. In DNA form, the CDR3 reads TGTGCCAGTAGGACTGGACAGGGTAAAGTTACTGAAGCTTTCTTT. It yields the protein CASRTGQGKVTEAFF.

The chain carries TRBV7-2 and TRBJ1-5; TRBD1 is a possible D gene (5 bases). Germline V gene sequence: CDR1 SGHTA, CDR2 FQGNSA. This CDR3 is built from 13 residues. The ends were cut back, 1 base at V and 11 bases at J, with 12 bases in the middle. The CDR3 here is CASSLGREGTQHF. The CDR3 region has the DNA TGTGCCAGCAGCTTAGGGAGGGAGGGGACCCAGCATTTT.

The rearrangement joins TRBV2 to TRBJ1-1; D gene uncertain. The CDR3 loop spans 13 amino acids. The V end was cut by 5 bases, the J end by 5 bases, with 12 bases between. Germline CDR1 and CDR2: SNHLY and FYNNEI. CDR3 nucleotide sequence: TGTGCCAGCAGTTCCCTCGTCGGGACTGAAGCTTTCTTT. It codes for CASSSLVGTEAFF.

This clone was seen a handful of times. This chain links TRBV30 with TRBJ2-7; 11 nucleotides agree with TRBD2. Germline CDR1 and CDR2: GTSNPN and SVGIG (reference sequence). V lost 2 bases to trimming and J lost 2 bases; unmatched junction nucleotides: 11. The CDR3 covers 17 residues. CDR3 region: CAWSRLAGGEEAYEQYF. CDR3 bases: TGTGCCTGGAGTCGGCTAGCGGGGGGTGAAGAGGCCTACGAGCAGTACTTC.

This chain links TRBV15 with TRBJ1-2; D is ambiguous. V lost 0 bases and J lost 3, with 8 bases in between. The CDR3 consists of 14 residues. From germline, CDR1 is LNHNV and CDR2 YYDKDF (reference sequence). CDR3 DNA sequence: TGTGCCACCAGCAGAGAGACGGCGGACTATGGCTACACCTTC. Translation: CATSRETADYGYTF.

The CDR3 nucleotides are TGTGCCAGCAGTGACCCGGTAGCCCCCAACACCGGGGAGCTGTTTTTT. Residues: CASSDPVAPNTGELFF. The rearrangement links TRBV6-1 to TRBJ2-2; no firm D call. There are 16 residues in the CDR3. Trimming removed 3 bases from V and 2 bases from J, with 13 bases in between. Germline CDR1 MNHNS, CDR2 SASEGT.

This chain connects TRBV18 to TRBJ1-2, with D perhaps matching TRBD1 (6 bases). The length of the CDR3 is 15 residues. CDR1 and CDR2 (germline): KGHSH, LQKENI. With 0 bases removed from V and 2 bases from J, the gap between germline ends came to 10 bases. The CDR3 DNA sequence: TGTGCCAGCTCACCACCGACGGGGGGCAACTATGGCTACACCTTC. Protein product: CASSPPTGGNYGYTF.

The chain carries TRBV15 and TRBJ1-1; no definite D call. The CDR3 extends over 14 amino acids. CDR1 LNHNV and CDR2 YYDKDF come from the germline V gene (reference sequence). V lost 0 bases, J lost 5 bases, and 10 bases lay in between. The CDR3 nucleotides are TGTGCCACCAGCAGAGAGGCAGGAACGACTGAAGCTTTCTTT. It specifies CATSREAGTTEAFF.

The chain recombines TRBV4-1 with TRBJ2-5; D is possibly TRBD2 (5 bases). V lost 0 bases and J lost 4, with 9 bases in between. The CDR3 is 14 residues long. CDR1 and CDR2 from the germline V gene are MGHRA and YSYEKL. The CDR3: CASSQDPSSETQYF. The CDR3, as DNA: TGCGCCAGCAGCCAAGACCCTAGCTCAGAGACCCAGTACTTC.

The rearrangement uses TRBV29-1 and TRBJ1-2; TRBD1 is a possible D gene (5 bases). Germline CDR1 is SQVTM and CDR2 is ANQGSEA. V dropped 7 bases and J dropped 7 bases, with 16 bases sitting between them. The CDR3 contains 12 residues. Here the CDR3 reads CSERDSSGGYTF. CDR3 bases: TGCAGCGAGAGAGACAGTTCGGGTGGCTACACCTTC.

The CDR3 here is CASSISGGAYNEQFF. The CDR3 DNA reads TGTGCCAGCAGCATTAGCGGGGGGGCCTACAATGAGCAGTTCTTC. V and J are TRBV9 and TRBJ2-1; 11 nucleotides agree with TRBD2. Germline assignment: CDR1 SGDLS and CDR2 YYNGEE. The CDR3 consists of 15 residues. The V and J ends lost 4 bases and 2 bases, in that order; junction bases with no gene match: 2. Looking up the rest from reference TRBV9 and TRBJ2-1 gives the full variable domain: DSGVTQTPKHLITATGQRVTLRCSPRSGDLSVYWYQQSLDQGLQFLIQYYNGEERAKGNILERFSAQQFPDLHSELNLSSLELGDSALYFCASSISGGAYNEQFFGPGTRLTVL.

J is TRBJ1-5 and V is TRBV19, with D maybe TRBD1 (6 bases). Germline CDR1 is LNHDA and CDR2 is SQIVND (reference sequence). CDR3 length: 13 residues. V lost 6 bases, J lost 6 bases, and 12 bases lay in between. The CDR3 DNA follows: TGTGCCAGTAGATGGGGGCCGGGTCAGCCCCAGCATTTT. It specifies CASRWGPGQPQHF. The entire variable domain, with the rest obtained from reference TRBV19 and TRBJ1-5, is as follows: DGGITQSPKYLFRKEGQNVTLSCEQNLNHDAMYWYRQDPGQGLRLIYYSQIVNDFQKGDIAEGYSVSREKKESFPLTVTSAQKNPTAFYLCASRWGPGQPQHFGDGTRLSIL.

The genes are TRBV7-9 and TRBJ2-1, with 9 bases fitting TRBD1. In germline, CDR1 is SEHNR, CDR2 FQNEAQ (reference sequence). The CDR3 runs to 16 residues. Trimming took 5 bases from V and 8 from J; bases not matched to a gene: 13. CDR3 region: CASSPRTGVGGDEQFF. DNA of the CDR3: TGTGCCAGCAGCCCTAGGACAGGGGTGGGAGGCGATGAGCAGTTCTTC. Together with reference TRBV7-9 and TRBJ2-1, the CDR3 gives the full variable domain: DTGVSQNPRHKITKRGQNVTFRCDPISEHNRLYWYRQTLGQGPEFLTYFQNEAQLEKSRLLSDRFSAERPKGSFSTLEIQRTEQGDSAMYLCASSPRTGVGGDEQFFGPGTRLTVL.

The CDR3: CASSLAGGASDTQYF. CDR3 sequence (DNA): TGCGCCAGCAGCTTGGCCGGGGGGGCTTCGGATACGCAGTATTTT. V and J are TRBV5-1 and TRBJ2-3; 8 bases are shared with TRBD2. The ends lost 0 bases at V and 6 bases at J; junction bases unmatched: 6. CDR3 length equals 15 residues. Germline loops: CDR1 SGHRS, CDR2 YFSETQ.

The chain combines TRBV9 with TRBJ1-1; weak D call: TRBD1 (5 bases). The germline V gene has CDR1 SGDLS and CDR2 YYNGEE. The V end was cut by 6 bases, the J end by 4 bases, with 16 bases between. CDR3 length: 14 residues. In DNA form, the CDR3 reads TGTGCCAGCACCGCGGTAGGGACTGGCACTGAAGCTTTCTTT. Amino acid sequence: CASTAVGTGTEAFF.

V is TRBV7-2 and J is TRBJ1-6; the D is unclear. V was shortened by 1 base and J by 6 bases, with 10 bases between the two germline ends. The CDR3 extends over 15 amino acids. The germline CDR1 and CDR2 sequences are SGHTA and FQGNSA. The DNA for the CDR3 is TGTGCCAGCAGCTTAGTGGGCAGTACTAATTCACCCCTCCACTTT. Protein: CASSLVGSTNSPLHF.

This clone was detected once. J is TRBJ1-1 and V is TRBV12-3 or TRBV12-4; 10 positions match TRBD1. V lost 6 bases and J lost 5; bases outside the gene matches: 3. This CDR3 comprises 13 residues. CDR3 amino acids: CASRRTGGTEAFF. The CDR3 bases are TGTGCCAGCAGACGGACAGGGGGGACTGAAGCTTTCTTT.

The rearrangement links TRBV29-1 to TRBJ1-1, with D unresolved. The CDR3 consists of 14 residues. Germline CDR1 is SQVTM and CDR2 is ANQGSEA. The V gene lost 4 bases and the J gene lost 1 base, with 13 bases spanning the gap. CDR3 sequence reads: CSVAVTLRNTEAFF. The CDR3 DNA is TGCAGCGTTGCGGTTACCCTACGGAACACTGAAGCTTTCTTT.

This clone was observed once. CDR3 nucleotide sequence: TGTGCCAGCAGCCGGGGACAGGGGAACAATCAGCCCCAGCATTTT. Translated, it gives CASSRGQGNNQPQHF. V is TRBV5-6 and J is TRBJ1-5; 10 nucleotides match TRBD1. CDR3 size: 15 residues. V dropped 4 bases and J dropped 3; count of bases not matched to a gene: 4. Germline loops: CDR1 SGHDT, CDR2 YYEEEE.

The chain uses TRBV5-1 and TRBJ1-3; D gene unclear. This CDR3 has 14 residues. CDR1 is SGHRS, CDR2 YFSETQ, per germline. V was clipped by 1 base and J by 0 bases, with 5 bases between them. In DNA, the CDR3 is TGCGCCAGCAGCTTGTCCAGCTCTGGAAACACCATATATTTT. Translated: CASSLSSSGNTIYF.

J is TRBJ2-1 and V is TRBV25-1; tentatively, D is TRBD2 (7 bases). The CDR3 covers 15 residues. Trimming took 3 bases from V and 4 from J, leaving 13 bases between them. Germline assignment: CDR1 MGHDK and CDR2 SYGVNS. Here the CDR3 DNA reads TGTGCCAGCAGTGAGGTGGGGGGGCCTTACAATGAGCAGTTCTTC. This gives the protein CASSEVGGPYNEQFF.